A selection of T cell receptor beta chains follows, all from one sample in a study of OX40 agonist ivuxolimab in advanced cancers. TCRdb's table, derived via immunoSEQ multiplex PCR, lists solely in-frame clones and lacks some. This sample has some 64,000 clones, with roughly 90% found just once. This specimen consisted of CD4+ or CD8+ T cells sorted from blood, obtained in a trial of the OX40 agonist ivuxolimab. These receptors originate from an adult with an advanced solid tumor such as melanoma, head and neck, liver or kidney cancer. The CDR3 runs from the conserved cysteine through the conserved F or W. The D gene is left open where the match is weak. The listing skips clone size in some rows; elsewhere it reads once, few, many or a size class.

v_gene: TRBV11-3
j_gene: TRBJ1-6
abundance: .
d_gene: .
CDR3nt: TGTGCCAGCAGCCGCACCGTAGGGGCACCCCTCCACTTT
CDR3aa: CASSRTVGAPLHF

v_gene: TRBV11-1
j_gene: TRBJ1-5
abundance: once
d_gene: .
CDR3nt: TGTGCCAGCCATAATTGTAGCAATCAGCCCCAGCATTTT
CDR3aa: CASHNCSNQPQHF

v_gene: TRBV5-1
j_gene: TRBJ1-3
abundance: .
d_gene: .
CDR3nt: TGCGCCAGCAGCTTGGCCATCGGAACACCTGGAAACACCATATATTTT
CDR3aa: CASSLAIGTPGNTIYF

v_gene: TRBV7-7
j_gene: TRBJ2-7
abundance: once
d_gene: .
CDR3nt: TGTGCTAGCAGCTTACGTGGCAGGGTTGTTTCTCAGCACGAGCAGTACTTC
CDR3aa: CASSLRGRVVSQHEQYF

v_gene: TRBV5-1
j_gene: TRBJ1-1
abundance: .
d_gene: TRBD1
CDR3nt: TGCGCCAGCAACGGACAGGGGACGTTGAACACTGAAGCTTTCTTT
CDR3aa: CASNGQGTLNTEAFF

v_gene: TRBV11-2
j_gene: TRBJ2-7
abundance: .
d_gene: .
CDR3nt: TGTGCCAGCAGCTTAGATTTTTCAGCTGGCGAGCAGTACTTC
CDR3aa: CASSLDFSAGEQYF

v_gene: TRBV19
j_gene: TRBJ1-1
abundance: .
d_gene: .
CDR3nt: TGTGCCAGTAGTAGGTTGGGGCAGAACACTGAAGCTTTCTTT
CDR3aa: CASSRLGQNTEAFF

v_gene: TRBV2
j_gene: TRBJ1-3
abundance: .
d_gene: .
CDR3nt: TGTGCCAGCAGTGACAGACAGTTTCACTCTGGAAACACCATATATTTT
CDR3aa: CASSDRQFHSGNTIYF

v_gene: TRBV5-4
j_gene: TRBJ2-3
abundance: once
d_gene: TRBD2
CDR3nt: TGTGCCAGCAGCTTGGGACTAGCGGGGATAGATACGCAGTATTTT
CDR3aa: CASSLGLAGIDTQYF

v_gene: TRBV19
j_gene: TRBJ1-2
abundance: .
d_gene: TRBD1
CDR3nt: TGTGCCAGTAGTATTTCCGGGACAGGGGGTCACTATGGCTACACCTTC
CDR3aa: CASSISGTGGHYGYTF

v_gene: TRBV6-6
j_gene: TRBJ2-7
abundance: .
d_gene: .
CDR3nt: TGTGCCAGCAGTTACGGGTTCGCCTACGAGCAGTACTTC
CDR3aa: CASSYGFAYEQYF

v_gene: TRBV9
j_gene: TRBJ2-2
abundance: .
d_gene: TRBD2
CDR3nt: TGTGCCAGCAGCGTAGCTGGGGCGGGGGGGCCCGGGGAGCTGTTTTTT
CDR3aa: CASSVAGAGGPGELFF

v_gene: TRBV6-1
j_gene: TRBJ1-5
abundance: .
d_gene: TRBD1
CDR3nt: TGTGCCAGCAGTGTCACAGGGGGCGACCAGCCCCAGCATTTT
CDR3aa: CASSVTGGDQPQHF

v_gene: TRBV30
j_gene: TRBJ2-5
abundance: .
d_gene: .
CDR3nt: TGTGCCTGGAGTGTACAAGGGGGTGGTGGGACCCAGTACTTC
CDR3aa: CAWSVQGGGGTQYF

v_gene: TRBV30
j_gene: TRBJ1-1
abundance: few
d_gene: .
CDR3nt: TGTGCCTGGACCCGGGGGGGTAACACTGAAGCTTTCTTT
CDR3aa: CAWTRGGNTEAFF

v_gene: TRBV19
j_gene: TRBJ2-5
abundance: .
d_gene: .
CDR3nt: TGTGCCAGTAGTAGGGCTGTGAAAGAGACCCAGTACTTC
CDR3aa: CASSRAVKETQYF

v_gene: TRBV2
j_gene: TRBJ2-5
abundance: .
d_gene: TRBD1
CDR3nt: TGTGCCAGTGGTTGGACAGGGGCGGTCGGCGAGACCCAGTACTTC
CDR3aa: CASGWTGAVGETQYF

v_gene: TRBV9
j_gene: TRBJ2-7
abundance: .
d_gene: TRBD2
CDR3nt: TGTGCCAGCAGCGTAGACGTAGGTGGATCACCGGGACTAGCGGGGAGGCAGTACTTC
CDR3aa: CASSVDVGGSPGLAGRQYF

v_gene: TRBV2
j_gene: TRBJ1-3
abundance: .
d_gene: .
CDR3nt: TGTGCCAGCAGGGGCGGGGAAGGAAACACCATATATTTT
CDR3aa: CASRGGEGNTIYF